What follows describes a single TCR beta chain. Its specificity is not known. This sample stems from a study of OX40 agonist ivuxolimab in advanced cancers. Study background: Patients took ivuxolimab, an agonistic anti-OX40 (CD134) antibody. Hepatocellular carcinoma, melanoma, renal cell or head and neck cancer affected the dose-escalation patients.

If patients had autoimmune disease history or systemic immunosuppression, they were excluded. TCRdb's table, derived via immunoSEQ multiplex PCR, lists solely in-frame clones and lacks some. In the table there are roughly 100,000 clones, more than 75% of which are singletons. CDR3 length: 16 amino acids. Between the trimmed V and J ends, which lost 5 bases and 2 bases, there was a span of 15 bases. Germline V gene sequence: CDR1 PRHDT, CDR2 FYEKMQ (reference sequence). Study-wide results and limits: In the 0.1-3.0 mg/kg groups, partial responders showed among the lowest expansion.

The chain links TRBV13 to TRBJ1-4, with a tentative D call TRBD1 (5 bases). This clonotype originated in an adult with an advanced solid tumor such as melanoma, head and neck, liver or kidney cancer. The sequencing used CD4+ or CD8+ T cells sorted from blood, collected in a trial of the OX40 agonist ivuxolimab. The CDR3 loop reads CASSADRGGTNEKLFF. The DNA for the CDR3 is TGTGCCAGCAGCGCGGACCGGGGGGGGACTAATGAAAAACTGTTTTTT.